This T cell receptor (beta chain) derives from a study of tumor-infiltrating lymphocytes in primary liver carcinoma. Study-wide background: Primary liver carcinoma in the patients was surgically resected. The patients, men and women alike, were aged 30 to 69 years. General observations from the study: Unsorted bulk samples meant CD4+ and CD8+ repertoires went uncompared.

Both blood RNA, taken from unsorted whole blood, and germline DNA were extracted. The template, roughly 0.45 ug total RNA, yielded TCR beta cDNA made with a constant-region primer. Three-round nested multiplex PCR performed with slightly modified ARM-PCR produced the TCR beta libraries. Forward primers for TRBV1-TRBV30 and a C-beta reverse primer served the first two PCR rounds, at around 9 cycles each. TCRdb fed the multiplex PCR reads into MiXCR, producing one record per CDR3 protein. The sample holds 320,000 or so distinct CDR3 sequences, about 60% seen once. With V trimmed by 8 bases and J by 5 bases, 4 bases remained unmatched. The CDR3 has 12 amino acids. Germline V gene sequence: CDR1 MNHEY, CDR2 SVGEGT. This clonotype has a count of ten or more. Its antigen is undetermined.

The sequence was collected from a man aged 40-49 years with primary liver carcinoma and hepatitis B virus infection. This chain links TRBV6-2 or TRBV6-3 with TRBJ1-2, with 8 positions matching TRBD1. Sequencing was performed on peripheral blood. CDR3 in amino acids: CASGRTGYGYTF. DNA for the CDR3: TGTGCCAGCGGCCGGACAGGGTATGGCTACACCTTC.